A single sample gave rise to the 26 T cell receptor beta chains below, sequenced in a study. TCRdb redid the calling of the RT-PCR reads with MiXCR, one entry per CDR3 protein. The data show about 680,000 distinct CDR3 sequences, 13% to 15% seen once. The sequencing sample was made of memory CD4+ T cells from blood. These TCRs come from a female donor in good health, serving as a healthy control.

V gene TRBV27 combines with J gene TRBJ2-4; D gene unclear. V gave up 7 bases and J gave up 7 bases, with 11 bases separating them. This CDR3 has 12 amino acids. Germline CDR1 is MNHEY and CDR2 is SMNVEV (reference sequence). The CDR3 DNA sequence: TGTGCCAGCACCGGCGGCCTTAACATTCAGTACTTC. It codes for CASTGGLNIQYF.

The table lists this clonotype with a few counts. The rearrangement uses TRBV20-1 and TRBJ2-1; weak D call: TRBD2 (6 bases). The V end was cut by 6 bases, the J end by 4 bases, with 16 bases between. The CDR3 has 14 residues. From germline, CDR1 is DFQATT and CDR2 SNEGSKA (reference sequence). The CDR3 DNA follows: TGCAGTGCACCCTCAGCGGGCCATTACAATGAGCAGTTCTTC. Translated: CSAPSAGHYNEQFF.

The chain links TRBV20-1 to TRBJ2-3; 16 bases line up with TRBD2. The CDR3 totals 18 residues. Germline CDR1 reads DFQATT; CDR2 reads SNEGSKA (reference sequence). V lost 4 bases, J lost 0 bases, and 7 bases stayed unmatched. The CDR3 DNA follows: TGCAGTGCTAAGGGGCCGGGACTAGCGGGAGGGAGCACAGATACGCAGTATTTT. This gives the protein CSAKGPGLAGGSTDTQYF.

The sample holds a few counts of this clonotype. The J gene is TRBJ2-1, the V gene TRBV3-1; D is uncertain. CDR1 and CDR2 from the germline V gene are LGHDT and YNNKEL (reference sequence). V gave up 0 bases and J gave up 4 bases, with 13 bases separating them. The length of the CDR3 is 16 residues. CDR3 amino acids: CASSQDGANTYNEQFF. The DNA of the CDR3 is TGTGCCAGCAGCCAAGATGGCGCGAACACATACAATGAGCAGTTCTTC.

This clonotype was counted ten times or more. The rearrangement joins TRBV6-5 to TRBJ2-5; 7 bases match TRBD1. Germline loops: CDR1 MNHEY, CDR2 SVGAGI. J was trimmed by 5 bases and V by 6 bases; bases with no gene match: 6. There are 13 residues in the CDR3. The CDR3, as DNA: TGTGCCAGCAGCGTCGACAGGGATGAGACCCAGTACTTC. Translating gives CASSVDRDETQYF.

The rearrangement uses TRBV20-1 and TRBJ2-7, with 9 bases aligning to TRBD2. V lost 3 bases and J lost 3; bases outside the gene matches: 3. The CDR3 has 13 residues. Per germline, CDR1 DFQATT and CDR2 SNEGSKA (reference sequence). The CDR3 DNA follows: TGCAGTGCTAGTGGGACTAGCAACTACGAGCAGTACTTC. Its translation is CSASGTSNYEQYF.

The rearrangement links TRBV27 to TRBJ2-3; D gene ambiguous. The CDR3 totals 14 residues. Per the germline V gene, CDR1 is MNHEY and CDR2 is SMNVEV (reference sequence). V dropped 3 bases and J dropped 2 bases, with 9 bases sitting between them. The CDR3 loop is CASSLGRHTDTQYF. As DNA, the CDR3 is TGTGCCAGCAGTTTGGGCCGCCACACAGATACGCAGTATTTT.

The CDR3 region is CASSQLSATYGYTF. The DNA of the CDR3 is TGTGCCAGCAGCCAACTTAGCGCGACCTATGGCTACACCTTC. The chain joins TRBV7-9 to TRBJ1-2; D unclear. The V gene lost 5 bases and the J gene lost 4 bases, with 14 bases spanning the gap. CDR3 length: 14 amino acids. CDR1 and CDR2 (germline): SEHNR, FQNEAQ (reference sequence).

J is TRBJ2-3 and V is TRBV10-3; 10 bases fit TRBD1. This CDR3 has 17 residues. Germline V gives CDR1 ENHRY, CDR2 SYGVKD. Unmatched junction bases numbered 9, after V lost 3 bases and J lost 3 bases. CDR3 DNA sequence: TGTGCCATCAGTGAAAGGGCCGGGACAGGGGATACAGATACGCAGTATTTT. Protein sequence: CAISERAGTGDTDTQYF.

In its sample, this clonotype was seen many times. The CDR3 sequence is CASSGPGQGATGELFF. Written as DNA, the CDR3 is TGCGCCAGCAGCGGCCCGGGACAGGGAGCCACCGGGGAGCTGTTTTTT. V gene TRBV5-1 combines with J gene TRBJ2-2; 9 bases align to TRBD1. The trim removed 4 bases at V and 4 bases at J, leaving 8 bases unmatched. CDR1 SGHRS and CDR2 YFSETQ come from the germline V gene. The CDR3 length is 16 residues. Full variable domain (rest looked up from reference TRBV5-1 and TRBJ2-2): KAGVTQTPRYLIKTRGQQVTLSCSPISGHRSVSWYQQTPGQGLQFLFEYFSETQRNKGNFPGRFSGRQFSNSRSEMNVSTLELGDSALYLCASSGPGQGATGELFFGEGSRLTVL.

This clonotype was seen ten or more times. CDR3 sequence (DNA): TGCGCCAGCAGCCAAGATTGGGGGAACAGGGCCGGACTAGCGGGAGGGGGCGACGAGCAGTACTTC. Translation: CASSQDWGNRAGLAGGGDEQYF. The chain links TRBV4-3 to TRBJ2-7; TRBD2 matches 15 bases. Germline V gene lookup returns CDR1 LGHNA and CDR2 YSLEER. The trim removed 0 bases at V and 5 bases at J, leaving 20 bases unmatched. The CDR3 has 22 amino acids.

This clonotype has only a few counts. The J gene is TRBJ2-2, the V gene TRBV4-1, with D maybe TRBD2 (6 bases). V was shortened by 2 bases and J by 2 bases, with 18 bases between the two germline ends. The CDR3 extends over 18 amino acids. The germline CDR1 and CDR2 sequences are MGHRA and YSYEKL. The CDR3 sequence: CASSQPRLTRRNTGELFF. The CDR3 DNA follows: TGCGCCAGCAGCCAACCCCGGTTGACTAGGCGAAACACCGGGGAGCTGTTTTTT.

This clonotype was recorded many times. The rearrangement links TRBV10-3 to TRBJ2-3, with D possibly being TRBD1 or TRBD2 (5 bases each). Germline CDR1 and CDR2: ENHRY and SYGVKD. CDR3 length: 14 amino acids. Deletions cut 6 bases from V and 0 bases from J, with 10 bases between. The CDR3, as DNA: TGTGCCATCAGGAGGGGAACTAGCACAGATACGCAGTATTTT. Encoded protein: CAIRRGTSTDTQYF.

This clonotype was found a few times. The gene calls are TRBV12-3 or TRBV12-4 and TRBJ1-1; 8 bases fit TRBD1. The CDR3 is made up of 14 amino acids. With V trimmed by 6 bases and J by 3 bases, 6 bases remained unmatched. The CDR3 nucleotides are TGTGCCAGCAGGCGGACAGGGAGTTACACTGAAGCTTTCTTT. Translating gives CASRRTGSYTEAFF.

As for this clonotype: This CDR3 is missing its conserved last phenylalanine or tryptophan, likely due to a read error. The limits of the CDR3 on the DNA are not certain, so only TCRdb's listed CDR3 is given. This chain links TRBV2 with TRBJ1-1. From its first to its last residue, the CDR3 has 9 amino acids. Germline CDR1 SNHLY, CDR2 FYNNEI. CDR3 sequence: CASSEAVPP.

In this sample, this clonotype turned up many times. The chain combines TRBV7-3 with TRBJ2-7; the D is unclear. The V and J ends lost 5 bases and 5 bases respectively, with 19 bases between them. This CDR3 is 15 amino acids long. Germline loops: CDR1 SGHTA, CDR2 FQGTGA. For the CDR3, the DNA is TGTGCCAGCAGCCCTAGGGCCGGACCTGCGAACGAGCAGTACTTC. This sequence encodes CASSPRAGPANEQYF.

The chain recombines TRBV11-2 with TRBJ2-2, with D perhaps TRBD2 (5 bases). Trimming removed 2 bases at V and 8 bases at J, with 15 bases between. CDR1 and CDR2 from the germline V gene are SGHAT and FQNNGV. The CDR3 loop spans 15 amino acids. The CDR3 nucleotides read TGTGCCAGCAGCTTATTTCGCGGGCCCGAGGGGGAGCTGTTTTTT. This translates into CASSLFRGPEGELFF.

The chain uses TRBV19 and TRBJ2-1; 10 positions agree with TRBD1. Losses at the gene ends were 0 bases for V and 10 bases for J; bases not matched to a gene: 6. The CDR3 totals 15 residues. Germline loops: CDR1 LNHDA, CDR2 SQIVND (reference sequence). CDR3 in amino acids: CASSIDRQGAEEQFF. In DNA form, the CDR3 reads TGTGCCAGTAGTATAGACCGACAGGGGGCGGAGGAGCAGTTCTTC.

This chain uses TRBV7-2 with TRBJ2-1; a possible D gene is TRBD1 (5 bases). Germline-derived CDR1 and CDR2 are SGHTA and FQGNSA. The CDR3 extends over 15 amino acids. V shed 1 base and J shed 1 base, with 8 bases lying between them. DNA for the CDR3: TGTGCCAGCAGCTTAGATCCAGGGTCCTACAATGAGCAGTTCTTC. It encodes CASSLDPGSYNEQFF.

The sample holds many counts of this clonotype. The chain couples TRBV29-1 to TRBJ2-5, with D possibly being TRBD1 (6 bases). The CDR3 length is 14 residues. CDR1 and CDR2 (germline): SQVTM, ANQGSEA. The V end was cut by 7 bases, the J end by 7 bases, with 22 bases between. The CDR3 loop reads CSGESGTVGGTQYF. The CDR3 region has the DNA TGCAGCGGGGAGTCCGGGACGGTAGGGGGGACCCAGTACTTC. The full variable domain, completed using reference TRBV29-1 and TRBJ2-5, is SAVISQKPSRDICQRGTSLTIQCQVDSQVTMMFWYRQQPGQSLTLIATANQGSEATYESGFVIDKFPISRPNLTFSTLTVSNMSPEDSSIYLCSGESGTVGGTQYFGPGTRLLVL.

The chain employs TRBV27 and TRBJ2-7; 7 nucleotides line up with TRBD1. Germline CDR1 is MNHEY and CDR2 is SMNVEV (reference sequence). CDR3 length: 15 amino acids. V shed 7 bases, J shed 7 bases, and the junction held 16 bases outside the gene matches. For the CDR3, the DNA is TGTGCCAGCAACCCTACTCGTGAGGGGGCGCGAGAGCAGTACTTC. It yields the protein CASNPTREGAREQYF.

The chain combines TRBV4-3 with TRBJ1-4; TRBD1 is a possible D gene (6 bases). The CDR3 runs to 16 residues. Trimming took off 2 bases at V and 8 bases at J, with 18 bases between the two ends. Germline V gives CDR1 LGHNA, CDR2 YSLEER. The CDR3 reads CASSQSVSGGREKLFF. As DNA, the CDR3 is TGCGCCAGCAGCCAAAGCGTTTCCGGGGGCCGGGAAAAACTGTTTTTT.

The chain uses TRBV7-2 and TRBJ2-7; possible D gene TRBD2, 5 bases. The CDR3 contains 12 residues. The germline V gene encodes CDR1 SGHTA and CDR2 FQGNSA. The ends were cut back, 2 bases at V and 12 bases at J, with 14 bases in the middle. Here the CDR3 DNA reads TGTGCCAGCAGCTTACAGAGGGTAGGTCTGTACTTC. It specifies CASSLQRVGLYF.

This clonotype has a count of ten or more. V gene TRBV20-1 combines with J gene TRBJ2-7, with D possibly matching TRBD2 (6 bases). CDR1 and CDR2 (germline): DFQATT, SNEGSKA (reference sequence). V dropped 4 bases and J dropped 4 bases, with 17 bases sitting between them. The CDR3 runs to 14 residues. CDR3 coding DNA: TGCAGTGCTACCTCCCCTAGCGCTCAATACGAGCAGTACTTC. This encodes CSATSPSAQYEQYF.

V is TRBV7-2 and J is TRBJ2-3; 12 nucleotides match TRBD2. The V segment lost 4 bases and the J segment 5 bases; nucleotides outside the gene matches: 10. The germline V gene encodes CDR1 SGHTA and CDR2 FQGNSA. This CDR3 contains 17 residues. The CDR3 DNA follows: TGTGCCAGCAGCTCCGACGGACTAGCGGGGAGTCTAGATACGCAGTATTTT. It translates to CASSSDGLAGSLDTQYF.

The chain recombines TRBV10-3 with TRBJ1-3; 7 bases map to TRBD1. Germline CDR1 is ENHRY and CDR2 is SYGVKD. The length of the CDR3 is 14 residues. V lost 7 bases to trimming and J lost 2 bases; unmatched junction nucleotides: 5. The chain's CDR3 is CAITRDSPGNTIYF. Here the CDR3 DNA reads TGTGCCATCACTCGGGACAGCCCTGGAAACACCATATATTTT.